These 5 T cell receptor beta chains came from one sample sequenced in a study of identical twins. TCRdb called the 5' RACE reads again in MiXCR, with one record for every CDR3 protein. The sample lists some 630,000 distinct CDR3 sequences, under 8.5% occurring once. These data were also filed under a second study, of yellow fever vaccine responses in identical twins.

The sequencing sample was made of PBMCs. All receptors come from a woman aged 18-29 years in good health.

This clonotype turned up a few times. The CDR3 spells CASSSNLRDSYNEQFF. The CDR3 coding sequence is TGTGCCAGCAGCTCAAACCTCCGGGACAGCTACAATGAGCAGTTCTTC. The V gene is TRBV7-6, the J gene TRBJ2-1, with 7 nucleotides matching TRBD1. Germline CDR1 is SGHVS and CDR2 is FNYEAQ. The junction had 9 bases not matched to a gene; V was cut back by 4 bases and J by 3 bases. This CDR3 contains 16 residues.

In its sample, this clonotype was seen many times. This chain joins TRBV7-9 and TRBJ2-3; D is perhaps TRBD2 (6 bases). Germline V gene sequence: CDR1 SEHNR, CDR2 FQNEAQ (reference sequence). This CDR3 is 16 amino acids long. V lost 3 bases and J lost 0, with 13 bases in between. CDR3 DNA sequence: TGTGCCAGCAGCTTGGCCCTAGCGATGAGCACAGATACGCAGTATTTT. Translating gives CASSLALAMSTDTQYF.

This clonotype turned up a few times. This chain connects TRBV12-3 or TRBV12-4 to TRBJ2-1; 9 bases match TRBD2. With 2 bases clipped from V and 1 base from J, the junction kept 18 bases outside the gene matches. This CDR3 is built from 21 residues. CDR3 loop: CASSLLWASGTLASSYNEQFF. As DNA, the CDR3 is TGTGCCAGCAGTTTACTTTGGGCTAGCGGGACCCTAGCGTCGTCCTACAATGAGCAGTTCTTC.

The V gene is TRBV5-4, the J gene TRBJ2-2; TRBD2 aligns across 7 bases. There are 19 residues in the CDR3. Germline CDR1 and CDR2: SGHNT and YYREEE (reference sequence). V lost 2 bases, J lost 2 bases, and 15 bases stayed unmatched. This CDR3 is CASSFSGRAGAGNTGELFF. The CDR3 region has the DNA TGTGCCAGCAGCTTCTCAGGGAGGGCAGGAGCGGGTAACACCGGGGAGCTGTTTTTT.

The chain employs TRBV20-1 and TRBJ2-7; TRBD1 is a possible D gene (5 bases). This CDR3 comprises 14 residues. The germline V gene has CDR1 DFQATT and CDR2 SNEGSKA (reference sequence). Trimming took 2 bases from V and 0 from J, leaving 11 bases between them. The CDR3 nucleotides read TGCAGTGCTAGAACTCAGGGAATCTCCTACGAGCAGTACTTC. Amino acid sequence: CSARTQGISYEQYF.